The clone carrying this TCR beta chain was found many times. These data are taken from a study of T-cell reconstitution after alpha-beta-depleted transplantation in children. Preparation of the TCRbeta library involved a method that used unique molecular identifiers. TCRdb used MiXCR to reprocess the PCR reads, holding one entry per CDR3 protein. The table includes 280,000 or so distinct CDR3 sequences, around a tenth detected once. The source material was peripheral blood, sampled 180 days after TCRalphabeta/CD19-depleted stem cell transplant. This sequence originates from a male patient aged 2 to 9 who had a stem cell transplant for chronic granulomatous disease, so the T cells may come from the graft donor.

CDR3 residues: CASSPRQGQETQYF. The CDR3 nucleotides read TGTGCCAGCAGTCCTAGACAGGGCCAAGAGACCCAGTACTTC. The rearrangement links TRBV9 to TRBJ2-5; 7 bases agree with TRBD1. V lost 5 bases to trimming and J lost 1 base; unmatched junction nucleotides: 5. This CDR3 has 14 residues. CDR1 SGDLS and CDR2 YYNGEE come from the germline V gene.